The TCR beta chain described here comes from a study of CD8+CD57+ T cells in acquired aplastic anemia. The overall study: When averaged, DNA from sorted CD4+ and CD8+ cells came to about 3 ug.

This clonotype was recorded a few times. Its antigen remains unknown. Regarding the study as a whole: Patients and controls were found to share twenty-nine CD8+ CDR3 sequences. Patients and controls had CD8+ Simpson's diversity values that were not significantly distinct.

Flow cytometry had shown expanded CD8+CD57+ cells in the patients chosen for sequencing. Among the patients, all had severe acquired aplastic anemia. Germline V gene lookup returns CDR1 DFQATT and CDR2 SNEGSKA (reference sequence). V was clipped by 5 bases and J by 0 bases, with 10 bases between them. This CDR3 is built from 13 residues. For CDR3 and TCR beta VDJ profiling, genomic DNA was the template used. TCRdb independently ran MiXCR on the reads; one entry per CDR3 protein. The sample shows approximately 190,000 distinct CDR3 sequences, more than 45% of them seen only once. This TCR came from a human donor with aplastic anemia. This rearrangement joins TRBV20-1 to TRBJ1-1; D not resolved. The specimen sequenced was sorted CD4+, CD8+, or CD8+CD57+ T cells (not recorded which) from PBMCs. CDR3 amino acids: CSAYLEMNTEAFF. The CDR3 nucleotides are TGCAGTGCTTACCTAGAGATGAACACTGAAGCTTTCTTT.